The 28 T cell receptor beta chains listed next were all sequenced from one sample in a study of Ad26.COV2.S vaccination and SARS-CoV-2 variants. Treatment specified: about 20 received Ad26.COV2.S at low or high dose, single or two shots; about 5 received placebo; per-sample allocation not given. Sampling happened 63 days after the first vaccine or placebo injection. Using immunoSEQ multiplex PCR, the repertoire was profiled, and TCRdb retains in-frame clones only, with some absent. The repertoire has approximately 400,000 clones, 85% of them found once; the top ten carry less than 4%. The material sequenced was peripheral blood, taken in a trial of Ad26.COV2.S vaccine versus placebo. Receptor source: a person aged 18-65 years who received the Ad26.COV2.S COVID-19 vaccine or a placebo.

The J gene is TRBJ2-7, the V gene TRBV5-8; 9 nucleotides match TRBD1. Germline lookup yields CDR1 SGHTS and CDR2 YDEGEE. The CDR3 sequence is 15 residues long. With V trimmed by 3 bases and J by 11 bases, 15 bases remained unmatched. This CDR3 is CASSWDLGQGTFEYF. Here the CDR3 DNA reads TGTGCCAGCAGCTGGGATTTAGGACAGGGGACTTTTGAGTACTTC.

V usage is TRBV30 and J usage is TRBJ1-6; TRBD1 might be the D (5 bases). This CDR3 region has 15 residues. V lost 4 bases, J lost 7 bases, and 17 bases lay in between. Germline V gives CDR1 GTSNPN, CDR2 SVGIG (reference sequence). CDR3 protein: CAWNEGSWNNSPLHF. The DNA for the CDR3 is TGTGCCTGGAATGAGGGGAGCTGGAACAATTCACCCCTCCACTTT. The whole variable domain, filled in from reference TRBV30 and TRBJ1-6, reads SQTIHQWPATLVQPVGSPLSLECTVEGTSNPNLYWYRQAAGRGLQLLFYSVGIGQISSEVPQNLSASRPQDRQFILSSKKLLLSDSGFYLCAWNEGSWNNSPLHFGNGTRLTVT.

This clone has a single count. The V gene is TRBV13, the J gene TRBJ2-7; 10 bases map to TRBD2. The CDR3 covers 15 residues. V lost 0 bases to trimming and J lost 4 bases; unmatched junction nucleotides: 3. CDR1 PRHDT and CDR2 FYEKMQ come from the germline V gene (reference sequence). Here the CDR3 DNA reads TGTGCCAGCAGCTTAGGCCTAGCGGGAGCGTACGAGCAGTACTTC. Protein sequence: CASSLGLAGAYEQYF.

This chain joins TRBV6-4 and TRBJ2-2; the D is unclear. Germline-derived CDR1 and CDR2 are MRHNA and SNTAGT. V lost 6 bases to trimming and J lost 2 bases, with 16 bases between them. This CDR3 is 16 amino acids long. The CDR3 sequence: CASSLHRGFNTGELFF. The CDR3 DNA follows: TGTGCCAGCAGCCTACATCGAGGATTTAACACCGGGGAGCTGTTTTTT.

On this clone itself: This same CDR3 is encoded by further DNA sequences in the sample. The CDR3 loop reads CASSLGTSGGDTQYF. The CDR3 DNA sequence: TGTGCCAGCAGCTTGGGGACTAGCGGGGGGGATACGCAGTATTTT. The chain is built from TRBV5-4 and TRBJ2-3, with 14 bases aligning to TRBD2. The CDR3 has 15 amino acids. Germline V gives CDR1 SGHNT, CDR2 YYREEE (reference sequence). With V trimmed by 0 bases and J by 6 bases, 0 bases remained unmatched.

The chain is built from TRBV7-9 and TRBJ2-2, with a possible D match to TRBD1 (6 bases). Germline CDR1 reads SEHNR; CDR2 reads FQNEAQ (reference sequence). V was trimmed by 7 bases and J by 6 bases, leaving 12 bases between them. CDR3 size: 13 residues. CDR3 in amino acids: CASKGEKAGELFF. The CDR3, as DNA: TGTGCCAGCAAGGGGGAGAAGGCCGGGGAGCTGTTTTTT.

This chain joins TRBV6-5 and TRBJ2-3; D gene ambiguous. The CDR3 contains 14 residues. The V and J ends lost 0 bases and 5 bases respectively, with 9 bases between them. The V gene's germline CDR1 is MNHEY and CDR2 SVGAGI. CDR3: CASSYSSWGDTQYF. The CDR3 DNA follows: TGTGCCAGCAGTTACTCGTCCTGGGGAGATACGCAGTATTTT.

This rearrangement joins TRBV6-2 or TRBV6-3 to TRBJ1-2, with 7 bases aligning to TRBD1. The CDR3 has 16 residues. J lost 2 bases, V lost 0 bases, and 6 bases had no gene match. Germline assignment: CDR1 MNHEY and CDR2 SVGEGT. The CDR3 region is CASSYSETGRNYGYTF. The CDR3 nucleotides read TGTGCCAGCAGTTACTCAGAGACAGGGCGAAACTATGGCTACACCTTC.

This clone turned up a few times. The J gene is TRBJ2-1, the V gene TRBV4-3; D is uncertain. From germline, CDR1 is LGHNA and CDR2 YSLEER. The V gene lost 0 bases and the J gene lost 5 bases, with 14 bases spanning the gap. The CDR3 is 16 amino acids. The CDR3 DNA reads TGCGCCAGCAGCCAAGATAGAAGGGTCTTCGACAATGAGCAGTTCTTC. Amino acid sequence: CASSQDRRVFDNEQFF.

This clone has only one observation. The CDR3 is CASGGGFNEQFF. CDR3 in DNA: TGCGCCAGCGGAGGAGGGTTCAATGAGCAGTTCTTC. The V and J genes are TRBV10-1 and TRBJ2-1; maybe TRBD2 (6 bases). The germline CDR1 and CDR2 sequences are WNHNN and SYGVQD (reference sequence). V dropped 8 bases and J dropped 6 bases, with 11 bases sitting between them. CDR3 length: 12 amino acids.

The CDR3 loop reads CASSPVSGTSGRGTQYF. The DNA of the CDR3 is TGTGCCAGCAGCCCCGTATCCGGGACTAGCGGGAGAGGGACCCAGTACTTC. V gene TRBV11-2 combines with J gene TRBJ2-5; 14 positions agree with TRBD2. Germline V CDR1 and CDR2: SGHAT, FQNNGV. The CDR3 runs to 17 residues. V trimming: 5 bases; J trimming: 7 bases; junction bases outside the gene matches: 12.

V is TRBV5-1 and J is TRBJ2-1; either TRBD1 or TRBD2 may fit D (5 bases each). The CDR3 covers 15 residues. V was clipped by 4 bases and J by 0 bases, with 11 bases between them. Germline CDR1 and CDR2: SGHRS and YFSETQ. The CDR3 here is CASSDRDGSYNEQFF. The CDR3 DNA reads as TGCGCCAGCAGCGACCGGGACGGCTCCTACAATGAGCAGTTCTTC.

CDR3 sequence: CSVVLASWEQYF. The CDR3 DNA is TGCAGCGTTGTTTTGGCCTCCTGGGAGCAGTACTTC. J is TRBJ2-7 and V is TRBV29-1, with D uncertain. Germline assignment: CDR1 SQVTM and CDR2 ANQGSEA. The germline V and J ends were trimmed by 4 bases and 7 bases, with 14 bases remaining between them. The CDR3 loop spans 12 amino acids.

CDR3 in DNA: TGTGCCAGCTCACCACTTGGGGGCAAGGTGAACACTGAAGCTTTCTTT. Translated: CASSPLGGKVNTEAFF. The chain uses TRBV18 and TRBJ1-1, with D maybe TRBD1 (6 bases). From germline, CDR1 is KGHSH and CDR2 LQKENI. The V end was cut by 1 base, the J end by 0 bases, with 12 bases between. The CDR3 is 16 amino acids. Using reference TRBV18 and TRBJ1-1 for the parts outside the CDR3, the full variable domain is NAGVMQNPRHLVRRRGQEARLRCSPMKGHSHVYWYRQLPEEGLKFMVYLQKENIIDESGMPKERFSAEFPKEGPSILRIQQVVRGDSAAYFCASSPLGGKVNTEAFFGQGTRLTVV.

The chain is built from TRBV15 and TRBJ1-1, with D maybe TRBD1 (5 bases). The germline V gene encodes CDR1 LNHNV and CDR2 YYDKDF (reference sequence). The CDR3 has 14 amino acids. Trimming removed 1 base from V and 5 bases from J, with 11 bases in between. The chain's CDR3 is CATSRVGGGTEAFF. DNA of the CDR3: TGTGCCACCAGCAGAGTGGGGGGGGGAACTGAAGCTTTCTTT.

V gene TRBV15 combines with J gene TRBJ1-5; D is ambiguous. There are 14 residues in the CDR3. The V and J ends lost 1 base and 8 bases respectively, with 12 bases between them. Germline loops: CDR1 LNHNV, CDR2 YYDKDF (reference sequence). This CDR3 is CATSRATLREPQHF. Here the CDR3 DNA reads TGTGCCACCAGCAGAGCCACCCTTCGGGAGCCCCAGCATTTT.

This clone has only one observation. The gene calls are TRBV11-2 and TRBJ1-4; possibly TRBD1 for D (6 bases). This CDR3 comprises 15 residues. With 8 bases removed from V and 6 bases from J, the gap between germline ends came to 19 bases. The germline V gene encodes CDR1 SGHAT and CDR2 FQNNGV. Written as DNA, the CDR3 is TGTGCCAGCCGAAGGAGGGGGATAATCGATGAAAAACTGTTTTTT. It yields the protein CASRRRGIIDEKLFF.

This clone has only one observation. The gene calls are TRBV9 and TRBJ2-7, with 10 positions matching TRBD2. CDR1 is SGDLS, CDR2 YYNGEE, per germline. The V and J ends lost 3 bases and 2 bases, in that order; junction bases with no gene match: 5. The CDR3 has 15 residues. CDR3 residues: CASSGPSGGAYEQYF. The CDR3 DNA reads TGTGCCAGCAGCGGACCTAGCGGGGGAGCCTACGAGCAGTACTTC.

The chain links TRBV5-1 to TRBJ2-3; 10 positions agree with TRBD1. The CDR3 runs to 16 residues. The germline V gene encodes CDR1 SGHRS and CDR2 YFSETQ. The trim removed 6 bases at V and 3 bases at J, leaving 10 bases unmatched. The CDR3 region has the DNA TGCGCCAGCACTAAAAACGGACAGGGGGGGACAGATACGCAGTATTTT. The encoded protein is CASTKNGQGGTDTQYF.

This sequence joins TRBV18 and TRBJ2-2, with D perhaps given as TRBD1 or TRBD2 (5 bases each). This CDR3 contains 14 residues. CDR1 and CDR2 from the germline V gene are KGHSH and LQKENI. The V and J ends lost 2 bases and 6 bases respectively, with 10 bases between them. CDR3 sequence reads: CASSPKQEAGELFF. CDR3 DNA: TGTGCCAGCTCACCAAAACAGGAGGCCGGGGAGCTGTTTTTT.

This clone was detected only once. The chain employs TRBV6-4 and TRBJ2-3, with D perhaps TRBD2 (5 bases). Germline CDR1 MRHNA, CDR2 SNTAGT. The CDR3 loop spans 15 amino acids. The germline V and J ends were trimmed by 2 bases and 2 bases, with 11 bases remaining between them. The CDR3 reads CASSDTSGNTDTQYF. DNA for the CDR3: TGTGCCAGCAGTGACACCTCGGGGAACACAGATACGCAGTATTTT.

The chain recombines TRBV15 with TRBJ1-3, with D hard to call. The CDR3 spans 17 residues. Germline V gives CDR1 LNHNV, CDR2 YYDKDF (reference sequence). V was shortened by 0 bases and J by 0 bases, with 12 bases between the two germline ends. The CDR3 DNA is TGTGCCACCAGCAGAGATACCTGGCGGTCCTCTGGAAACACCATATATTTT. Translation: CATSRDTWRSSGNTIYF.

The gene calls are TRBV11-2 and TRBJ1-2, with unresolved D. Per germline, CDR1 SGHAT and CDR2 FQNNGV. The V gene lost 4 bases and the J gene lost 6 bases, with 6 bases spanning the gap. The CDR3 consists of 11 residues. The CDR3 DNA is TGTGCCAGCAGCTCTGGGGATGGCTACACCTTC. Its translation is CASSSGDGYTF. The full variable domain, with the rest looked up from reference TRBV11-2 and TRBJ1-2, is EAGVAQSPRYKIIEKRQSVAFWCNPISGHATLYWYQQILGQGPKLLIQFQNNGVVDDSQLPKDRFSAERLKGVDSTLKIQPAKLEDSAVYLCASSSGDGYTFGSGTRLTVV.

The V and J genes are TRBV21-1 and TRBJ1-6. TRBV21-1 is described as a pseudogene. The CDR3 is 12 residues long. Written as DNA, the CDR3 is TGTGTCTCAACGGGGGGAAATTCACCCCTCCACTTT. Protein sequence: CVSTGGNSPLHF.

The CDR3 DNA reads as TGTGCCAGCAGCCAAGGGACGGGCGTGGGGGCTCTAGTTGAGCAGTTCTTC. This encodes CASSQGTGVGALVEQFF. The chain is built from TRBV3-1 (or the pseudogene TRBV3-2) and TRBJ2-1, with a tentative D call TRBD1 (6 bases). Per germline, CDR1 LGHDT and CDR2 YNNKEL (reference sequence). Trimming took 1 base from V and 9 from J, leaving 22 bases between them. This CDR3 has 17 residues.

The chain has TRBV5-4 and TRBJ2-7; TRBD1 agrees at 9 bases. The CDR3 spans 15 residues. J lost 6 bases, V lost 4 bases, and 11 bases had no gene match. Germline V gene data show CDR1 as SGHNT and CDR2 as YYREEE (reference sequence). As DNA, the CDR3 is TGTGCCAGCAGCGTGGACAGGGGCCGAACGGGCGAGCAGTACTTC. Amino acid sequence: CASSVDRGRTGEQYF.

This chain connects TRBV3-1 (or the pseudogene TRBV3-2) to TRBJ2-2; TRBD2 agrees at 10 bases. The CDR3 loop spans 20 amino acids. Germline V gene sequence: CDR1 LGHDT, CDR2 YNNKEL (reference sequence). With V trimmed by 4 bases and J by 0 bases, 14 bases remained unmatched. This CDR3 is CASSPEIGLAAFANTGELFF. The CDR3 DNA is TGTGCCAGCAGCCCTGAAATAGGACTAGCGGCGTTCGCGAACACCGGGGAGCTGTTTTTT.

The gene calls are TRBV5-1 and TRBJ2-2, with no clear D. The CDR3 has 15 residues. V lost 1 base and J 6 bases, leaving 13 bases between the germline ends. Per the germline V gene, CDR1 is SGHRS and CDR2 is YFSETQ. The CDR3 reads CASSLSWLGPGELFF. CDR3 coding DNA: TGCGCCAGCAGCTTGAGCTGGTTAGGGCCCGGGGAGCTGTTTTTT.